The T cell receptor beta chain under discussion was sequenced for a study of human T cells and chemical hapten exposure. Described time point: pre-sensitization, week 0. Stated treatment: therapeutic diphenylcyclopropenone sensitization with weekly scalp DPC. Sample donors consisted of patients with alopecia, aged 18 to 70 years, who were suitable for DPC. Extraction of total RNA was performed on unfractionated whole blood. This clonotype was counted a few times. Original processing methods: Samples had a median of around 91,000 TCRs, ranging 23,224 to 690,600. TCRdb re-called the RACE reads with MiXCR, one entry per CDR3 protein. Here the V and J calls rest on TCRdb's processing, not on the authors' analysis. The sample holds 280,000 or so distinct CDR3 sequences, 7.5% to 9% seen once. V dropped 4 bases and J dropped 0 bases, with 16 bases sitting between them. The CDR3 contains 17 residues. Germline V gives CDR1 SGHTA, CDR2 FQGTGA.

The sequenced sample was whole blood, obtained in connection with sensitization to the hapten diphenylcyclopropenone (DPC). The V call is TRBV7-3, the J call TRBJ2-1; maybe TRBD1 (7 bases). The sequence came from a man younger than 30 with alopecia areata. Some clones in this sample may be carry-over from other donors' samples. The CDR3 DNA reads TGTGCCAGCAGCTCCCGGGGGACAGCGAACTCCTACAATGAGCAGTTCTTC. It encodes CASSSRGTANSYNEQFF.